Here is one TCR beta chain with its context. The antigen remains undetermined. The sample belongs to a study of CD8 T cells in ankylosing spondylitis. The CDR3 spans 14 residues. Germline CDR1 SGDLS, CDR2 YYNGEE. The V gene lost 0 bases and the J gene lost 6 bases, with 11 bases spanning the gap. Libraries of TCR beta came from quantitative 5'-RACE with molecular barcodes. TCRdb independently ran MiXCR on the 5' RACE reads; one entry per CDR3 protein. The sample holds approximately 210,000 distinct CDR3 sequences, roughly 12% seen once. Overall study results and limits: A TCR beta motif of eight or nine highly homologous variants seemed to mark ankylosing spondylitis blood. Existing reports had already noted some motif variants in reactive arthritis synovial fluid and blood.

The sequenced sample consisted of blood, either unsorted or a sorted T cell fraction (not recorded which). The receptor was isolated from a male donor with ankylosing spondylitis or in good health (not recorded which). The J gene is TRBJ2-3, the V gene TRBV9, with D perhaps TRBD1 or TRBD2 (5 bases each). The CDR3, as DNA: TGTGCCAGCAGCGTAGAAGAAGAGGGGGATACGCAGTATTTT. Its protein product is CASSVEEEGDTQYF.